This T cell receptor (beta chain) was obtained from a study of blood T cell repertoires in COVID-19. There are a few counts of this clone. The CDR3 covers 12 residues. The germline CDR1 and CDR2 sequences are SEHNR and FQNEAQ (reference sequence). Trimming took 2 bases from V and 3 from J, leaving 4 bases between them. Source study methods: Reference gene primers were amplified, and this amplification served to estimate nucleated cell counts. This table comes from immunoSEQ multiplex PCR, and its TCRdb copy is limited to in-frame clones, with some not included. V, J and clone size are taken as reported in that table, and D and trimming were inferred from the DNA itself. In the table there are 250,000 or so clones, 86% of which are singletons.

The origin of this receptor is a woman aged 50 to 60 who had recovered from COVID-19. The sequenced sample consisted of PBMCs or T cells enriched from blood (not recorded which). This chain uses TRBV7-9 with TRBJ1-1, with no clear D. CDR3 bases: TGTGCCAGCAGCTTACTCGACACTGAAGCTTTCTTT. This translates into CASSLLDTEAFF. The whole variable domain, filled in from reference TRBV7-9 and TRBJ1-1, reads DTGVSQNPRHKITKRGQNVTFRCDPISEHNRLYWYRQTLGQGPEFLTYFQNEAQLEKSRLLSDRFSAERPKGSFSTLEIQRTEQGDSAMYLCASSLLDTEAFFGQGTRLTVV.